The source of this TCR beta chain is a study of T cells in Graves' hyperthyroidism and ophthalmopathy (dated by TCRdb to the late 2010s). For context, the study as a whole: To identify distinguishing TCR V-J signatures, a discovery cohort of around 100 patients was used, comprising some 43 with Graves' ophthalmopathy and some 57 with stable Graves' hyperthyroidism. Whether ophthalmopathy could be predicted prospectively was tested in an independent validation cohort made up of under 20 hyperthyroidism patients plus 17 patients who later progressed to ophthalmopathy. The 100 or so discovery patients were randomly divided into training and test sets at a 7:3 ratio. The study also compared thyroid tissue and blood T-cell repertoires from about 6 Graves' hyperthyroidism patients. After sampling, hyperthyroidism patients received methimazole starting at 30 mg daily, and ophthalmopathy patients received high-dose intravenous methylprednisolone. According to the paper, TCR Vbeta CDR3 sequencing was carried out on some 130 peripheral blood samples, which came from under 50 ophthalmopathy, around 75 hyperthyroidism and roughly 17 progressor patients.

Patients with uncontrolled infections, other autoimmune diseases, pregnancy or lactation were excluded. Diagnoses were based on clinical symptoms, serum thyroxine and TRAb, thyroid ultrasound and orbital computed tomography. Total RNA was extracted with Trizol reagent, and quality was checked on an Agilent 2100 Bioanalyzer. Points on this clonotype: No antigen is known for it. There are no base qualities to consult, and no much larger clone falls within one base.

V drops 3 bases and J drops 9 bases, leaving 11 bases in between. Its CDR3 holds 12 amino acids, cysteine through phenylalanine. Solely the CDR3 DNA is kept, with 36 bases framed from the first base. According to the germline V gene (reference sequence), CDR1 reads LNHDA and CDR2 reads SQIVND. Results and caveats for the whole study, not just this receptor: A 13 V-J signature model separated ophthalmopathy from stable hyperthyroidism, with about 88% sensitivity and about 81% specificity in cross-validation and 80%/75% in testing. No statistical method was used to set the sample size in advance, and investigators knew the group allocation. In validation, the model predicted progression to ophthalmopathy a median of around six months before onset, with roughly 71% sensitivity and just under 75% specificity. Most expanded thyroid clonotypes (frequency above 0.001) were also detected in blood, suggesting blood repertoires may reflect thyroid immune responses.

Amplification of TCR beta CDR3 regions was carried out from RNA transcripts. The TCR CDR3 was subjected to a first round of RT-PCR using the HTBI primer set and the Qiagen OneStep RT-PCR kit. Libraries were constructed in a second round of multiplex PCR, after which size selection and purification were carried out. Paired-end sequencing of the libraries was performed with 100 bp reads on an Illumina HiSeq2000. In the source study's methods: Raw data were processed with SOAPnuke, discarding reads with adapters, uncalled bases, mean Phred below 15, or no exact constant-primer or identifier match. High-quality paired reads were merged using COPE v1.2.5, and each unique nucleotide sequence was defined as a clonotype. Clonotypes were aligned to IMGT TRBV, TRBD and TRBJ reference segments using MiTCR v1.1. Only V-J combinations with frequency above 0.0001, covering approximately 99% of repertoires, were analysed. The TCS score was defined as F50 (clonal expansion) divided by E x V (chaos), with BLOSUM62-based TCRdist calculated between CDR3 peptides within each V-J. Welch's t-statistics and random forest reduced several hundred V-J features to roughly 13, which were used in a naive Bayes classifier (R e1071). Thyroid-blood repertoire similarity was quantified with the Morisita-Horn index. TCRdb handled the public reads itself, with Q25 trimming in fastp and clone calling in MiXCR, and kept productive beta chains. Records with the same CDR3 protein are collapsed into one entry carrying the most frequent genes and DNA. The authors' filters were not applied to this entry. The sample contains about 510,000 distinct CDR3 sequences, 40% to 50% of them found a single time. The ten largest clones capture about 45% of the sample.

The clonotype originates from an adult woman with Graves' disease, either hyperthyroidism or ophthalmopathy (not recorded which). The sample taken for sequencing was peripheral blood or thyroid tissue (not recorded which). The receptor chain draws on TRBV19 and TRBJ2-5; no confident D gene assignment can be made. CDR3 loop: CASSIPPGPQYF. The DNA sequence is as follows: TGTGCCAGTAGTATCCCCCCAGGCCCCCAGTACTTC.